This T cell receptor beta chain stems from a study of metastatic and nonmetastatic thyroid tumors (dated by TCRdb to 2020 to 2022). For the wider study: The researchers compared repertoires between peripheral blood samples and tumor or nodule tissue samples from patients with malignant or benign thyroid disease.

The library was made by PCR. TCRdb records Illumina HiSeq 4000 as the sequencer. High-throughput sequencing was used to profile the CDR3 region of the TCR beta-chain in every patient. The paper's processing steps were these. A classifier to discriminate distant-metastatic papillary thyroid cancer patients was built from CDR3 differences across clinicopathological groups. The Shannon index was used to measure repertoire diversity, and the Morisita-Horn index was used to measure how similar tumor and blood repertoires were. In-frame beta chains were kept once TCRdb had trimmed the public reads at Q25 with fastp and called clones with MiXCR. These V and J calls are TCRdb output, not the study's own analysis. This sample has more than 2,000 clones in its table, and 25% to 30% of those were observed once. The ten largest clones represent about a fifth of the sample. The CDR3, cysteine through phenylalanine, is 15 amino acids long. The read is trimmed to its CDR3 DNA, 45 bases read in frame from base 1. Per the germline V gene, SGHNT is the CDR1 and YENEEA is the CDR2. V and J lose 4 bases and 1 base, and a span of 11 bases separates them.

By its share of the sample, this clone is large (0.1 to 1%). There is no known antigen for this receptor. Base-call qualities are not available, and no considerably larger clone is one nucleotide away. What the study reported, not specific to this receptor: TCR beta diversity was reported as significantly higher in malignant tumors than in benign nodules, in both blood and tumor samples.

No patient had received any treatment before thyroid surgery. Patient clinical samples collected from about 2012 to 2019 were retrospectively analysed using T-cell receptor beta sequencing. This clonotype originated in a female donor with papillary thyroid cancer or a benign thyroid nodule (not recorded which). Some clones in this sample may be carry-over from other donors' samples. The chain uses TRBV11-3 and TRBJ1-3; too little of a D gene remains to name it. The sequenced sample consisted of tumor tissue. CDR3 loop: CASSWQVESGNTIYF. The DNA sequence is TGTGCCAGCAGCTGGCAAGTGGAGTCTGGAAACACCATATATTTT. The entire variable domain, with the stretches around the CDR3 drawn from the reference TRBV11-3 and TRBJ1-3 proteins, is EAGVVQSPRYKIIEKKQPVAFWCNPISGHNTLYWYLQNLGQGPELLIRYENEEAVDDSQLPKDRFSAERLKGVDSTLKIQPAELGDSAVYLCASSWQVESGNTIYFGEGSWLTVV.